Listed below are T cell receptor beta chains from one sample, sequenced in a study of blood T cell repertoires in COVID-19. Repertoires were generated with immunoSEQ multiplex PCR, while TCRdb's copy carries only in-frame clones and drops some. The table shows 45,000 to 55,000 clones, with approximately 90% occurring only once. Sequencing was done on a sample of peripheral blood. These receptors came from a woman in her 40s with active COVID-19. The CDR3 runs from the conserved cysteine through the conserved F or W. Each record gives: V gene, J gene, CDR3 protein.

V: TRBV25-1
J: TRBJ2-5
CDR3: CASRTSGGQETQYF

V: TRBV30
J: TRBJ1-1
CDR3: CAWSVDISTEAFF

V: TRBV19
J: TRBJ1-2
CDR3: CASSISPQGSGYGYTF

V: TRBV9
J: TRBJ2-3
CDR3: CASSVSLGEADHPQYF

V: TRBV4-3
J: TRBJ1-1
CDR3: CASSQGAVSTEAFF

V: TRBV7-9
J: TRBJ1-2
CDR3: CASSLGAGVYGYTF

V: TRBV27
J: TRBJ2-7
CDR3: CASSLSGQGAPPYEQYF

V: TRBV7-3
J: TRBJ2-2
CDR3: CASSSRTGRDTGELFF

V: TRBV27
J: TRBJ2-2
CDR3: CASSLLGAEGELFF

V: TRBV5-1
J: TRBJ2-5
CDR3: CASSSKVSSAETQYF

V: TRBV7-2
J: TRBJ1-3
CDR3: CASSLGASNSGNTIYF

V: TRBV3-1/TRBV3-2
J: TRBJ1-5
CDR3: CASSYGTANQPQHF

V: TRBV10-3
J: TRBJ2-1
CDR3: CAISVLDEQFF

V: TRBV6-5
J: TRBJ1-6
CDR3: CASTSGTGNSPLHF

V: TRBV20-1
J: TRBJ2-5
CDR3: CSVPKETQYF

V: TRBV20-1
J: TRBJ2-5
CDR3: CSASDPRLAGGVDQETQYF

V: TRBV11-2
J: TRBJ2-1
CDR3: CASSLEGLGELGEQFF

V: TRBV4-1
J: TRBJ1-3
CDR3: CASSHRAPGQALKLSGNTIYF

V: TRBV7-2
J: TRBJ2-7
CDR3: CASSSSRGSGGFYEQYF

V: TRBV11-2
J: TRBJ2-1
CDR3: CASSWTGTGGNEQFF

V: TRBV5-4
J: TRBJ2-2
CDR3: CASSSTGAYTGELFF

V: TRBV19
J: TRBJ1-2
CDR3: CASSIRFSDGYTF

V: TRBV24-1
J: TRBJ2-7
CDR3: CATSDSPVGGEQYF

V: TRBV10-2
J: TRBJ1-5
CDR3: CASSLTGGGQPQHF

V: TRBV5-1
J: TRBJ2-1
CDR3: CASRLDGGASYNEQFF